This T cell receptor beta chain was captured by sequencing in a study of blood T cell repertoires in COVID-19. Study in general: The origin of the acute and convalescent COVID-19 samples was the United States, Italy and Spain. Sources were T cells, B-cell-depleted T cells, or PBMCs; the material itself was cDNA or gDNA.

In the authors' workflow: Reference gene primer amplification gave nucleated cell count estimates. Produced via immunoSEQ multiplex PCR; TCRdb's table is partial and in-frame only. The V and J calls and clone size were taken over from that table, and D and trimming were inferred from the DNA. In the table there are about 130,000 clones, approximately 81% of which are singletons. Unmatched junction bases numbered 13, after V lost 11 bases and J lost 4 bases. Germline V CDR1 and CDR2: MNHEY, SVGAGI. CDR3 size: 15 residues. This TCR was sampled from a man aged 40-55 years with active or convalescent COVID-19. The sample taken for sequencing was peripheral blood. V and J are TRBV6-5 and TRBJ2-2, with 7 bases identical to TRBD2. Here the CDR3 reads CAGGEGSLGTGELFF. The CDR3 DNA follows: TGTGCCGGCGGGGAGGGCTCCCTCGGCACCGGGGAGCTGTTTTTT.